The clone carrying this T cell receptor (beta chain) was recorded a few times. The antigen is undetermined. Attachment of unique molecular identifiers to individual cDNA molecules was performed. One entry per CDR3 protein, called by TCRdb with MiXCR from the 5' RACE reads. The table has roughly 46,000 distinct CDR3 sequences, around 10% seen once. This entry belongs to a study of early T cells in non-severe SARS-CoV-2 infection. Study as a whole: RNA in bulk from unsorted whole blood was sequenced, and chains were unpaired. Notes on the study in general: VDJdb matching, biased toward anti-spike CD8 responses, missed private and CD4 specificities.

This CDR3 comprises 18 residues. The germline V gene has CDR1 SEHNR and CDR2 FQNEAQ (reference sequence). V lost 2 bases to trimming and J lost 0 bases, with 14 bases between them. The specimen was whole blood, collected at baseline. The receptor was derived from an adult who was a healthcare worker with PCR-confirmed SARS-CoV-2 infection or an uninfected control (not recorded which). The J gene is TRBJ2-6, the V gene TRBV7-9, with D maybe TRBD1 (6 bases). CDR3 loop: CASSLTRDIYSGANVLTF. As DNA, the CDR3 is TGTGCCAGCAGCTTAACCCGGGACATCTACTCTGGGGCCAACGTCCTGACTTTC.